This TCR beta chain emerged from a study of blood T cell repertoires in COVID-19. Study details: PBMCs, B-cell-depleted T cells, or T cells were the source of the cDNA or gDNA that made up the material.

In the original analysis: Using reference gene primer amplification, nucleated cell counts were estimated. The table came from immunoSEQ multiplex PCR; TCRdb's copy has only in-frame clones and leaves some out. V, J and clone size are those of that table, while D and trimming were read from the DNA. The profile covers about 130,000 clones, with about 83% appearing a single time and about 9.6% taken by the ten largest. The germline V gene encodes CDR1 MGHRA and CDR2 YSYEKL. CDR3 size: 16 residues. Trimming removed 3 bases at V and 0 bases at J, with 11 bases between. This sequence originates from a man aged 35 to 55 with active or convalescent COVID-19. This chain uses TRBV4-1 with TRBJ1-4, with D unclear. The source material was peripheral blood. This chain's CDR3 is CASSQGYSTTNEKLFF. CDR3 DNA: TGCGCCAGCAGCCAGGGCTACAGCACAACTAATGAAAAACTGTTTTTT.